A selection of T cell receptor beta chains follows, all from one sample in a study of cytomegalovirus exposure and HLA in healthy donors. This table comes from immunoSEQ multiplex PCR, and its TCRdb copy is limited to in-frame clones, with some not included. The table records tens of thousands of clones, around 84% of them present only once. The specimen was PBMCs. These receptor sequences come from a man aged 40-49 years in good health and CMV-seronegative. Both conserved end residues are part of each CDR3. D genes are given only for firm matches. Size values are once, few and many counts, or a class for expanded clones, and some rows have none.

CDR3	DNA	length	V	J	size	D
CSVTGTSLQETQYF	TGCAGCGTGACCGGGACTAGCCTCCAAGAGACCCAGTACTTC	14	TRBV29-1	TRBJ2-5	NA	TRBD2
CATRGQGAFGETQYF	TGTGCCACCCGGGGACAGGGGGCGTTTGGAGAGACCCAGTACTTC	15	TRBV10-3	TRBJ2-5	NA	TRBD1
CASSLAQGVNTEAFF	TGTGCCAGCAGCTTAGCTCAGGGGGTGAACACTGAAGCTTTCTTT	15	TRBV7-8	TRBJ1-1	NA	TRBD1
CASTRTSGSIYEQFF	TGTGCCAGTACCCGGACTAGCGGGAGTATATATGAGCAGTTCTTC	15	TRBV19	TRBJ2-1	NA	TRBD2
CASSIDEVGGYGYTF	TGTGCCAGTAGTATAGATGAGGTCGGGGGCTATGGCTACACCTTC	15	TRBV19	TRBJ1-2	medium-sized	NA
CASSPTGTGDRYGYTF	TGTGCCAGCTCACCAACCGGGACAGGGGATCGCTATGGCTACACCTTC	16	TRBV18	TRBJ1-2	NA	TRBD1
CASSQDFGGRGDTQYF	TGTGCCAGCAGCCAAGACTTCGGCGGGAGAGGAGATACGCAGTATTTT	16	TRBV4-2	TRBJ2-3	once	TRBD2
CASSPSGINYEQYF	TGTGCCAGCAGCCCCTCCGGGATCAACTACGAGCAGTACTTC	14	TRBV28	TRBJ2-7	NA	NA
CASSLRDREGTEAFF	TGTGCCAGCAGCTTACGGGACAGGGAGGGGACTGAAGCTTTCTTT	15	TRBV7-9	TRBJ1-1	few	TRBD1
CASTTGTANTEAFF	TGCGCCAGCACGACCGGGACAGCGAACACTGAAGCTTTCTTT	14	TRBV5-1	TRBJ1-1	once	TRBD1
CASSYSSGRTDTQYF	TGTGCCAGCAGTTACTCTAGCGGGAGAACAGATACGCAGTATTTT	15	TRBV6-6	TRBJ2-3	few	TRBD2
CATKEAGDRHTQYF	TGTGCCACCAAAGAAGCGGGGGACCGGCATACGCAGTATTTT	14	TRBV15	TRBJ2-3	NA	TRBD2
CAIRITGAEQYF	TGTGCCATCAGAATCACGGGAGCAGAGCAGTACTTC	12	TRBV10-3	TRBJ2-7	NA	NA
CASSQKGQGAGGYTF	TGCGCCAGCAGCCAAAAAGGGCAGGGGGCGGGGGGCTACACCTTC	15	TRBV4-3	TRBJ1-2	NA	TRBD1
CASSLTSGRGSGEQYF	TGTGCCAGCAGTCTGACTAGCGGGAGGGGGTCGGGGGAGCAGTACTTC	16	TRBV27	TRBJ2-7	NA	TRBD2
CATSRAGGPGWTQYF	TGTGCCACCAGCAGAGCCGGAGGCCCGGGGTGGACCCAGTACTTC	15	TRBV15	TRBJ2-5	NA	NA
CASSLHSSGDQPQHF	TGTGCCAGCAGTTTGCACAGTTCAGGTGATCAGCCCCAGCATTTT	15	TRBV28	TRBJ1-5	few	NA
CASSFLGREVSEQYF	TGCGCCAGCAGCTTCTTGGGGCGGGAGGTCTCCGAGCAGTACTTC	15	TRBV5-1	TRBJ2-7	NA	TRBD2
CASSSMDRGAYEQYF	TGTGCCAGCAGTTCTATGGACAGGGGTGCCTACGAGCAGTACTTC	15	TRBV28	TRBJ2-7	NA	TRBD1
CASRIAGTSASYEQYF	TGTGCCAGTAGAATCGCCGGGACTAGCGCCTCCTACGAGCAGTACTTC	16	TRBV19	TRBJ2-7	NA	TRBD2
CASSYSGQGKVETQYF	TGTGCCAGCAGTTACTCGGGACAGGGGAAGGTCGAGACCCAGTACTTC	16	TRBV6-6	TRBJ2-5	few	TRBD1